What follows describes a single T cell receptor beta chain. The CDR3 contains 14 residues. Germline values: CDR1 SGDLS, CDR2 YYNGEE. V dropped 2 bases and J dropped 8; count of bases not matched to a gene: 7. This entry is derived from a study of blood T cell repertoires in COVID-19. Study at large: COVID-19 samples collected from the United States, Italy and Spain covered acute and convalescent phases. PBMCs, B-cell-depleted T cells, or T cells provided the cDNA or gDNA that made up the material.

In the source study's methods: Estimated nucleated cell counts came from reference gene primer amplification. This table comes from immunoSEQ multiplex PCR, and its TCRdb copy is limited to in-frame clones, with some not included. That table is the source of V, J and clone size, and D and trimming were worked out from the DNA. The table includes roughly 39,000 clones, roughly 90% detected once. The J gene is TRBJ2-1, the V gene TRBV9; the match to TRBD2 covers 7 bases. Sequencing was carried out using peripheral blood. This receptor was identified in a woman of 80 years or more with active COVID-19. The CDR3 bases are TGTGCCAGCAGCGTCAGACTAGCTAACGATGAGCAGTTCTTC. Encoded protein: CASSVRLANDEQFF.